The subject of this entry is one TCR beta chain. This clone's antigen is unknown. Base qualities are not recorded, but no much larger clone differs from it by a single base. Ficoll-Paque density gradient centrifugation was the method used to isolate PBMCs. V has 6 bases trimmed and J has 1 base trimmed; junction bases matching no gene number 2. The CDR3 holds 14 amino acids from the cysteine to the phenylalanine. Only the CDR3 DNA stays, 42 bases, in frame from base 1. Based on the germline V gene, the CDR1 and CDR2 sequences are KGHDR and SFDVKD. Sequenced using an Illumina NovaSeq 6000. cDNA libraries for TCRalpha and TCRbeta were prepared by 5'RACE using constant-segment primers, with sample barcodes and unique molecular identifiers added. Trizol reagent was used to extract RNA from every sample. Libraries were amplified in two PCR steps, with a second sample barcode and Illumina TruSeq adapters added in the second step. The libraries were sequenced on an Illumina NovaSeq using 2 x 150 bp paired-end reads. The published analysis was carried out like this. The reads were demultiplexed and collapsed into UMI-guided consensus sequences using migec v1.2.7. Using mixcr v2.1.11, UMI consensuses were aligned to TRA and TRB V and J templates and then assembled into clonotypes. A clonotype was counted as expanded or contracted only when both edgeR and NoisET called the clonotype significant, with the noise models trained on biological replicates. For edgeR calls, the cutoffs were a false discovery rate-adjusted p below 0.01 and a log2 fold-change threshold of 1. As an exploratory analysis of dynamics, max-normalized trajectories of the 1000 most abundant clonotypes were examined with PCA combined with hierarchical clustering. Separately sequenced CD4+ and CD8+ repertoires were used to assign a CD4 or CD8 phenotype to each responding clone. TCRdb reworked the public reads: Q25 trimming with fastp, MiXCR clone assembly, productive beta chains retained. A single entry per CDR3 protein holds the most common genes and DNA from its merged rows. The V and J calls follow TCRdb's processing rather than the paper's. Here the sample has a few hundred thousand distinct CDR3 sequences; more than 13% occur a single time. Around 20% of the sample rests with the top ten.

This sample is drawn from a study of T-cell memory formation after mild COVID-19 (dated by TCRdb to about 2021). Some background on the complete study: Most TCR sequence clusters were specific to one of the two donors. Two young, previously healthy adult volunteers made up the cohort, one male and one female. In a couple of donors, T-cell clones that expanded and contracted after mild COVID-19 were followed by sequencing TCRalpha and TCRbeta repertoires longitudinally. What the research found in general, with its limitations: Only a couple of mild cases were covered in the study, and larger cohorts including severe cases with pre-infection samples were considered necessary. Contracting CD4+ clones turned up mainly in the CM and EM memory subsets, whereas EMRA was where CD8+ clones were enriched. The second-wave clones that peaked on day 37 were not confirmed to be SARS-CoV-2 specific. Some responding clones were detected in pre-infection memory, suggesting pre-existing cross-reactive memory T cells joined the SARS-CoV-2 response. Clones that contracted from day 15 to 85 showed balanced CD4/CD8 phenotypes, whereas a second wave of clones that expanded from day 15 to 37 leaned towards CD4+.

The V and J segments used are TRBV24-1 and TRBJ1-5; TRBD1 aligns with 7 central bases. The source is a man aged 18 to 30 who had mild COVID-19 (a few samples of this study predate the infection). The sample titles of this study are shuffled in the database, so cell type and time point are left out; the donor was told from shared clones. Sequenced input: PBMCs or a T cell subset sorted from them (not recorded which). The base sequence is TGTGCCACCAGTCCAGGGGGAAGCAATCAGCCCCAGCATTTT. Translated, it reads CATSPGGSNQPQHF.